The present TCR beta chain was sequenced within a study of regulatory T cells in long-lasting Graves disease. General observations from the study: Whereas new patients shared some 970 public clonotypes, persistent patients shared more, at a few thousand.

Between the trimmed V and J ends, which lost 8 bases and 0 bases, there was a span of 10 bases. CDR1 is SNHLY and CDR2 is FYNNEI in the germline V gene. The CDR3 consists of 14 residues. Sample time point: persistent/refractory GD, antithyroid drugs over 5 years with positive TRAb. Construction of the TCR library relied on RNA isolated from PBMCs. A peripheral blood sample, 8.5 to 9 milliliters in volume, was drawn into EDTA tubes. This clonotype was recorded at least ten times. Antigen unknown. Arm-PCR of CDR3 regions and iRepertoire HTBI primers were used to build TCR beta libraries. MiXCR, run by TCRdb on the multiplex PCR reads, gives a single entry per CDR3 protein. This sample yields roughly 500,000 distinct CDR3 sequences, of which 22% are seen a single time; approximately 14% belongs to the top ten.

The gene calls are TRBV2 and TRBJ2-2, with a weak D call TRBD2 (5 bases). The material was peripheral blood mononuclear cells (PBMCs), obtained when the disease was refractory, from a patient treated with antithyroid drugs. This TCR was recovered from a female donor with Graves disease. Here the CDR3 reads CASLGEPNTGELFF. The CDR3 nucleotides are TGTGCCAGCCTCGGGGAGCCGAACACCGGGGAGCTGTTTTTT.